This record concerns one TCR beta chain sequence. Its target is not known. At one boundary the junction diverges from the germline segment, which might be a read error. The entry originates in a study of Tregs in tolerant kidney transplant recipients. General study results and limits: Few patients were studied, so findings need validation in larger groups. Tregs expanded with activated donor B cells seemed most donor-specific. No direct test of biological reproducibility was done here.

Germline CDR1 and CDR2: SSHAT and FNYEAQ (reference sequence). The CDR3 has 16 amino acids. CD4+CD25+CD127- Tregs, CD4+CD25- non-Tregs, CD4 and CD8 cells were sorted. Sequencing was performed with immunoSEQ multiplex PCR; in TCRdb, only in-frame clones are kept and a portion is missing. The sample has 80,000 to 90,000 clones, approximately 92% seen once. The specimen was CD8+ T cells from blood. This sequence joins TRBV7-7 and TRBJ2-1, with D perhaps TRBD1 (6 bases). This clonotype was obtained from a human donor in good health. The CDR3 sequence: CASSKRVGGVYNEQFF. The CDR3 DNA reads TGTGCTAGCAGCAAGAGGGTTGGGGGCGTTTATAATGAGCAGTTCTTC. Combining the CDR3 with reference TRBV7-7 and TRBJ2-1 gives the whole variable domain GAGVSQSPRYKVTKRGQDVTLRCDPISSHATLYWYQQALGQGPEFLTYFNYEAQPDKSGLPSDRFSAERPEGSISTLTIQRTEQRDSAMYRCASSKRVGGVYNEQFFGPGTRLTVL.